The rows below give T cell receptor beta chains drawn from one sample of a study of blood T cells in healthy people across ages. TCRdb itself ran the 5' RACE reads through MiXCR, one entry per CDR3 protein. Of 650,000 to 1,000,000 distinct CDR3 sequences listed, 35% to 40% were seen once; the top ten hold around 13%. The specimen was blood. The receptors shown here come from a man between 18 and 35 years old in good health. Both conserved end residues are part of each CDR3. Fields, in order: D gene, clone size, V gene, J gene, CDR3 DNA, CDR3 protein. The D gene is left open where the match is weak. Expanded clones get a size class; other rows say once, few or many, or leave the size out.

>TRBD2|few|TRBV2|TRBJ2-7
TGTGCCAGCAGATTTAGCGGGAGTACCTACGAGCAGTACTTC
CASRFSGSTYEQYF
>.|.|TRBV10-3|TRBJ2-7
TGTGCCATCAGTGATCAGGACTACGAGCAGTACTTC
CAISDQDYEQYF
>TRBD1|once|TRBV10-3|TRBJ2-2
TGTGCCATCCAGGACAGGGACACCGGGGAGCTGTTTTTT
CAIQDRDTGELFF
>.|.|TRBV3-1|TRBJ1-6
TGTGCCAGCAGCCAGGATGGACCGGGATCCTATAATTCACCCCTCCACTTT
CASSQDGPGSYNSPLHF
>.|few|TRBV29-1|TRBJ2-7
TGCAGCGTTGAAGATCCGGACGGGAGCTCCTACAATGAGCAGTACTTC
CSVEDPDGSSYNEQYF
>.|.|TRBV15|TRBJ2-5
TGTGCCACCAGCAGAGACCCGAAGGACAATGAGCGGTACTTC
CATSRDPKDNERYF
>TRBD1|.|TRBV28|TRBJ1-4
TGTGCCAGCAGTCCCCAACAGGGGGCTCTTGAAAAACTGTTTTTT
CASSPQQGALEKLFF
>TRBD1|.|TRBV7-8|TRBJ1-5
TGTGCCAGCAGCCCCCGACCCCGGGACAGGGTAAATCAGCCCCAGCATTTT
CASSPRPRDRVNQPQHF
>TRBD1|.|TRBV20-1|TRBJ2-1
TGCAGTGCGAAGGGGACAGGGGGGCCGGAGACCCAGTTCTTC
CSAKGTGGPETQFF
>TRBD2|few|TRBV3-1|TRBJ2-3
TGTGCCAGCAGCCAAGATCGGCTAGCGGGGGGAGCAGATACGCAGTATTTT
CASSQDRLAGGADTQYF
>TRBD1|.|TRBV12-3/TRBV12-4|TRBJ1-6
TGTGCCAGCCGGACAGGGGCTGAACCACCCCTCCACTTT
CASRTGAEPPLHF
>.|.|TRBV7-2|TRBJ2-3
TGTGCCAGCAGCTTAGATGGTGGGGCGGATACGCAGTATTTT
CASSLDGGADTQYF
>.|many|TRBV20-1|TRBJ2-3
TGCAGTGCCCAAGGGGCAGATACGCAGTATTTT
CSAQGADTQYF
>.|few|TRBV7-8|TRBJ1-1
TGTGCCAGCAGCTTAGCCCGGACAGTACCTGAAGCTTTCTTT
CASSLARTVPEAFF
>.|many|TRBV20-1|TRBJ2-1
TGCAGTGCTTGGACCGGGGCAGTTAACAATGAGCAGTTCTTC
CSAWTGAVNNEQFF
>TRBD1|.|TRBV5-6|TRBJ2-5
TGTGCCAGCAGCTCACGGGACAGGGGGATTGCGAAAGCGACCCAGTACTTC
CASSSRDRGIAKATQYF
>.|.|TRBV18|TRBJ1-4
TGTGCCAGCTCACCTGAAGGGTCGATGGCTAATGAAAAACTGTTTTTT
CASSPEGSMANEKLFF
>.|.|TRBV5-5|TRBJ2-2
TGTGCCAGCAGCCCCCATCTAGGTGGCGAGCAGACCGGGGAGCTGTTTTTT
CASSPHLGGEQTGELFF
>TRBD1|few|TRBV10-3|TRBJ2-7
TGTGCCATCAGTGAGGGACAGGCCTACGAGCAGTACTTC
CAISEGQAYEQYF
>.|.|TRBV5-6|TRBJ2-7
TGTGCCAGCAGCTCACGAAGGGCGGTGGCGCCCTACGAGCAGTACTTC
CASSSRRAVAPYEQYF
>.|.|TRBV25-1|TRBJ2-7
TGTGCCAGCCGGCCCGGGGGGCCCGTTTACAATGAGCAGTACTTC
CASRPGGPVYNEQYF
>.|many|TRBV3-1|TRBJ2-7
TGTGCCAGCAGCCAAGATGCCGAACGACGGCAGTACTTC
CASSQDAERRQYF
>TRBD1|.|TRBV25-1|TRBJ1-2
TGTGCCAGCAGTGATTCCGGGACAGGGGGCTTCTACTATGGCTACACCTTC
CASSDSGTGGFYYGYTF
>TRBD1|.|TRBV5-1|TRBJ1-6
TGCGCCAGCAGCTTGGAAGGGACAGGGGTTTCACCCCTCCACTTT
CASSLEGTGVSPLHF
>TRBD1|few|TRBV20-1|TRBJ1-2
TGCAGTGCTCTCAGCATCGGACAGGGGGAGGAAGGCTACACCTTC
CSALSIGQGEEGYTF
>.|.|TRBV12-3/TRBV12-4|TRBJ2-3
TGTGCCAGCAGTTTTTGGGGTGTGGAAGATACGCAGTATTTT
CASSFWGVEDTQYF
>.|.|TRBV20-1|TRBJ1-5
TGCAGTGCTCAGGGACCCGGACCTAATCAGCCCCAGCATTTT
CSAQGPGPNQPQHF
>TRBD2|.|TRBV10-3|TRBJ2-3
TGTGCCATCAGGCCGTCCATGCGGGGGGGCATAAATTCAGCAGATACGCAGTATTTT
CAIRPSMRGGINSADTQYF
>.|.|TRBV14|TRBJ2-7
TGTGCCAGCAGCCTAATTACAGGTAGCGAGCAGTACTTC
CASSLITGSEQYF
>.|.|TRBV7-2|TRBJ1-6
TGTGCCAGCAGCCACCCCCAGACTGTCCAATCGGTGAATTCACCCCTCCACTTT
CASSHPQTVQSVNSPLHF
>TRBD2|once|TRBV20-1|TRBJ2-1
TGCAGTGCTAGTCTCGGACTAGCGGGGGTTAGAAGCCAAGAGACCCAGTTCTTC
CSASLGLAGVRSQETQFF